This section outlines one T cell receptor (beta chain) sequence together with its context. As yet, its antigen is unknown. Combining iRepertoire HTBI primers with Arm-PCR of CDR3 regions, the authors built TCR beta libraries. TCRdb reprocessed the multiplex PCR reads via MiXCR and lists one record per CDR3 protein. The sample records 680,000 or so distinct CDR3 sequences, 16% being singletons. Germline CDR1 reads SGHTA; CDR2 reads FQGTGA. There are 16 residues in the CDR3. V was trimmed by 4 bases and J by 0 bases, leaving 10 bases between them. The source of the sample is a study of regulatory T cells in long-lasting Graves disease. Time point reported: newly diagnosed GD, antithyroid drugs for less than 3 months. The TCR library was made from RNA extracted from PBMCs. Study outcomes and limitations: Analyses excluded thyroid tissue, covering peripheral blood alone. Patients whose Graves' disease persisted exhibited lower TCR diversity than those newly diagnosed. Repertoires from persistent disease leaned toward TRBV28, TRBJ1-2 and TRBJ2-5.

These data were likewise used in another study, on T cells in Graves' hyperthyroidism and ophthalmopathy.

The specimen was peripheral blood mononuclear cells (PBMCs), collected at new diagnosis, from a patient treated with antithyroid drugs. The chain employs TRBV7-3 and TRBJ2-6, with no clear D. This clonotype was obtained from a woman younger than 45 with Graves disease. Written as DNA, the CDR3 is TGTGCCAGCAGCTCAGGACGGATCTCTGGGGCCAACGTCCTGACTTTC. Translating it yields CASSSGRISGANVLTF.